Following are 28 T cell receptor beta chains from one sample sequenced in a study of T cell responses to AZD1222 COVID-19 vaccine. Data came from immunoSEQ multiplex PCR; TCRdb stores just in-frame clones and leaves some out. Of fewer than 90,000 clones listed, about 89% are singletons. This material consisted of peripheral blood, taken 28 days after the second AZD1222 dose. The receptors originated from an adult who received the AZD1222 COVID-19 vaccine.

The chain couples TRBV30 to TRBJ1-2; 9 positions agree with TRBD1. Germline loops: CDR1 GTSNPN, CDR2 SVGIG (reference sequence). J was trimmed by 5 bases and V by 2 bases; bases with no gene match: 9. The CDR3 is made up of 15 amino acids. The CDR3 region has the DNA TGTGCCTGGAGTCCCCCCACAGGGGGCGTTTATGGCTACACCTTC. Encoded protein: CAWSPPTGGVYGYTF.

The chain carries TRBV30 and TRBJ1-5; tentative D call: TRBD1 (5 bases). There are 14 residues in the CDR3. Germline V CDR1 and CDR2: GTSNPN, SVGIG (reference sequence). V lost 2 bases and J lost 8, with 16 bases in between. For the CDR3, the DNA is TGTGCCTGGAGTACTGGGGACCAGTCGGAGCCCCAGCATTTT. This translates into CAWSTGDQSEPQHF.

The chain couples TRBV28 to TRBJ2-1; no reliable D call. Trimming shortened V by 7 bases and J by 7 bases, and 8 bases separated the two germline ends. Per the germline V gene, CDR1 is MDHEN and CDR2 is SYDVKM. This CDR3 contains 11 residues. CDR3 in amino acids: CASKERNEQFF. In nucleotides, the CDR3 is TGTGCCAGCAAGGAACGGAATGAGCAGTTCTTC.

The chain links TRBV5-1 to TRBJ2-1; 8 bases agree with TRBD2. The CDR3 covers 14 residues. The germline V gene encodes CDR1 SGHRS and CDR2 YFSETQ. Germline trimming cut 1 base from V and 5 bases from J; bases unmatched to any gene: 2. The CDR3 protein is CASSLSGGHNEQFF. Here the CDR3 DNA reads TGCGCCAGCAGCTTGTCGGGGGGGCACAATGAGCAGTTCTTC. Full variable domain (outside the CDR3, taken from reference TRBV5-1 and TRBJ2-1): KAGVTQTPRYLIKTRGQQVTLSCSPISGHRSVSWYQQTPGQGLQFLFEYFSETQRNKGNFPGRFSGRQFSNSRSEMNVSTLELGDSALYLCASSLSGGHNEQFFGPGTRLTVL.

V gene TRBV5-1 combines with J gene TRBJ2-1, with a weak D call TRBD1 (6 bases). This CDR3 contains 14 residues. V lost 7 bases, J lost 5 bases, and 16 bases lay in between. Germline CDR1 is SGHRS and CDR2 is YFSETQ. The CDR3 sequence: CASHRDEGHNEQFF. As DNA, the CDR3 is TGCGCCAGCCACAGGGACGAGGGGCACAATGAGCAGTTCTTC.

A single count supports this clone. J is TRBJ2-1 and V is TRBV6-6; 8 bases agree with TRBD1. V lost 4 bases and J lost 0; bases outside the gene matches: 5. Germline CDR1 MNHNY, CDR2 SVGAGI (reference sequence). This CDR3 is 16 amino acids long. The CDR3 is CASSSRTGGSYNEQFF. For the CDR3, the DNA is TGTGCCAGCAGTTCCCGCACAGGGGGCTCCTACAATGAGCAGTTCTTC.

The chain is built from TRBV6-5 and TRBJ2-3; either TRBD1 or TRBD2 may fit D (5 bases each). This CDR3 is built from 15 residues. Germline CDR1 MNHEY, CDR2 SVGAGI. The V end was cut by 7 bases, the J end by 4 bases, with 18 bases between. Written as DNA, the CDR3 is TGTGCCAGCACCGAACGACCGGGACCGGCAGATACGCAGTATTTT. Translated, it gives CASTERPGPADTQYF.

This chain joins TRBV2 and TRBJ1-1; D is unresolved. The CDR3 has 13 residues. V gave up 9 bases and J gave up 1 base, with 12 bases separating them. Germline assignment: CDR1 SNHLY and CDR2 FYNNEI. The CDR3 is CASEYGRNTEAFF. The CDR3 region has the DNA TGTGCCAGTGAATACGGACGGAACACTGAAGCTTTCTTT.

This chain connects TRBV5-4 to TRBJ2-1; TRBD2 matches 13 bases. V shed 3 bases and J 2 bases; nucleotides not matched to a gene: 5. Looked up from germline, CDR1 is SGHNT and CDR2 is YYREEE (reference sequence). This CDR3 has 17 amino acids. The CDR3 spells CASSSLTSGRTYNEQFF. The CDR3 coding sequence is TGTGCCAGCAGCTCCCTGACTAGCGGGAGGACCTACAATGAGCAGTTCTTC.

This chain uses TRBV30 with TRBJ2-7; 14 bases line up with TRBD2. This CDR3 has 15 amino acids. Germline-derived CDR1 and CDR2 are GTSNPN and SVGIG (reference sequence). V lost 3 bases, J lost 8 bases, and 9 bases stayed unmatched. The CDR3 is CAWSSTGTSGRKQYF. The CDR3 nucleotides read TGTGCCTGGAGCTCCACCGGGACTAGCGGGAGAAAGCAGTACTTC.

The chain links TRBV6-5 to TRBJ2-7; D is possibly TRBD1 (5 bases). The CDR3 consists of 11 residues. V dropped 8 bases and J dropped 6 bases, with 11 bases sitting between them. Germline V gene data show CDR1 as MNHEY and CDR2 as SVGAGI. The CDR3 loop is CASSPGIEQYF. The CDR3, as DNA: TGTGCCAGCTCCCCAGGGATCGAGCAGTACTTC.

The chain is built from TRBV5-1 and TRBJ1-3; 8 nucleotides align to TRBD1. V gave up 0 bases and J gave up 0 bases; unmatched junction bases: 5. Germline CDR1 SGHRS, CDR2 YFSETQ. This CDR3 has 17 residues. DNA for the CDR3: TGCGCCAGCAGCTTGGGGGACAGGTGGAGCTCTGGAAACACCATATATTTT. It codes for CASSLGDRWSSGNTIYF.

This clone was seen once. The V call is TRBV12-3 or TRBV12-4, the J call TRBJ1-6; D remains unclear. V was trimmed by 6 bases and J by 4 bases, leaving 4 bases between them. The CDR3 consists of 12 residues. This CDR3 is CASSRYNSPLHF. The DNA for the CDR3 is TGTGCCAGCAGCCGTTATAATTCACCCCTCCACTTT.

This sequence joins TRBV6-5 and TRBJ2-7; TRBD2 might be the D (5 bases). CDR3 length equals 13 residues. The V end was cut by 7 bases, the J end by 2 bases, with 12 bases between. The V gene's germline CDR1 is MNHEY and CDR2 SVGAGI. The CDR3 DNA sequence: TGTGCCAGCATCCGGGCGGGCACCTACGAGCAGTACTTC. Its protein product is CASIRAGTYEQYF.

This chain connects TRBV28 to TRBJ1-5, with unresolved D. V gave up 7 bases and J gave up 1 base, with 14 bases separating them. The CDR3 contains 15 residues. Germline V gives CDR1 MDHEN, CDR2 SYDVKM. CDR3 sequence: CASIPPGGSNQPQHF. DNA for the CDR3: TGTGCCAGCATACCACCCGGTGGGAGCAATCAGCCCCAGCATTTT. The entire variable domain, with the rest obtained from reference TRBV28 and TRBJ1-5, is as follows: DVKVTQSSRYLVKRTGEKVFLECVQDMDHENMFWYRQDPGLGLRLIYFSYDVKMKEKGDIPEGYSVSREKKERFSLILESASTNQTSMYLCASIPPGGSNQPQHFGDGTRLSIL.

This clone appeared a single time. The CDR3 bases are TGTGCCAGCCTATCCCACTTTACAGGGATCAATCAGCCCCAGCATTTT. This translates into CASLSHFTGINQPQHF. V and J are TRBV28 and TRBJ1-5; D is possibly TRBD1 (6 bases). CDR1 MDHEN and CDR2 SYDVKM come from the germline V gene. The V gene lost 8 bases and the J gene lost 3 bases, with 20 bases spanning the gap. The CDR3 is 16 residues long.

J is TRBJ1-3 and V is TRBV2; no firm D call. The germline gives CDR1 SNHLY, CDR2 FYNNEI. V lost 7 bases and J 0 bases, leaving 10 bases between the germline ends. This CDR3 has 14 residues. The CDR3 loop reads CASTALLSGNTIYF. The CDR3 DNA reads as TGTGCCAGCACTGCCCTACTCTCTGGAAACACCATATATTTT.

This clone was found once. The chain links TRBV3-1 (or the pseudogene TRBV3-2) to TRBJ2-2; TRBD2 matches at 12 bases. J lost 3 bases, V lost 0 bases, and 5 bases had no gene match. Germline CDR1 reads LGHDT; CDR2 reads YNNKEL (reference sequence). The CDR3 runs to 18 residues. The CDR3 spells CASSQDGTSGSYTGELFF. The CDR3 nucleotides read TGTGCCAGCAGCCAAGACGGGACTAGCGGGTCCTACACCGGGGAGCTGTTTTTT.

This chain uses TRBV5-4 with TRBJ1-1; a possible D gene is TRBD1 (6 bases). The germline V gene has CDR1 SGHNT and CDR2 YYREEE (reference sequence). V shed 2 bases and J shed 6 bases, with 14 bases lying between them. The CDR3 spans 14 residues. CDR3 in amino acids: CASSLGIGGPEAFF. The CDR3 DNA reads TGTGCCAGCAGCTTAGGAATTGGGGGCCCTGAAGCTTTCTTT. Complete variable domain (other parts from reference TRBV5-4 and TRBJ1-1): ETGVTQSPTHLIKTRGQQVTLRCSSQSGHNTVSWYQQALGQGPQFIFQYYREEENGRGNFPPRFSGLQFPNYSSELNVNALELDDSALYLCASSLGIGGPEAFFGQGTRLTVV.

The CDR3 loop reads CASSPELAGINEQFF. The DNA for the CDR3 is TGTGCCAGCAGCCCCGAACTAGCGGGAATCAATGAGCAGTTCTTC. The chain carries TRBV11-2 and TRBJ2-1, with 10 bases lining up with TRBD2. With 5 bases clipped from V and 6 bases from J, the junction kept 7 bases outside the gene matches. Germline assignment: CDR1 SGHAT and CDR2 FQNNGV. CDR3 size: 15 residues.

Notes on this clone: Different DNA sequences within this sample yield the same CDR3. This chain uses TRBV5-1 with TRBJ1-2; 10 bases fit TRBD1. Germline CDR1 reads SGHRS; CDR2 reads YFSETQ. The CDR3 consists of 15 residues. V shed 2 bases, J shed 4 bases, and the junction held 5 bases outside the gene matches. The DNA of the CDR3 is TGCGCCAGCAGCTTACGACAGGGGGCGTTCTATGGCTACACCTTC. Translation: CASSLRQGAFYGYTF. Based on the CDR3 plus reference TRBV5-1 and TRBJ1-2, the full variable domain is KAGVTQTPRYLIKTRGQQVTLSCSPISGHRSVSWYQQTPGQGLQFLFEYFSETQRNKGNFPGRFSGRQFSNSRSEMNVSTLELGDSALYLCASSLRQGAFYGYTFGSGTRLTVV.

The rearrangement links TRBV7-9 to TRBJ2-3, with TRBD2 matching over 7 bases. Unmatched junction bases numbered 10, after V lost 6 bases and J lost 4 bases. Looked up from germline, CDR1 is SEHNR and CDR2 is FQNEAQ (reference sequence). The length of the CDR3 is 15 residues. CDR3 loop: CASREWGGEADTQYF. CDR3 nucleotides: TGTGCCAGCAGGGAATGGGGAGGGGAGGCAGATACGCAGTATTTT.

In its sample, this clone was seen once. This sequence joins TRBV27 and TRBJ1-2; weak D call: TRBD1 (6 bases). V dropped 5 bases and J dropped 8 bases, with 12 bases sitting between them. CDR3 length: 12 residues. Germline V lookup: CDR1 MNHEY, CDR2 SMNVEV (reference sequence). CDR3 region: CASSKGGRGYTF. In DNA form, the CDR3 reads TGTGCCAGCAGTAAAGGGGGGCGCGGCTACACCTTC.

The rearrangement uses TRBV27 and TRBJ2-7; 7 bases are shared with TRBD1. Germline V gene data show CDR1 as MNHEY and CDR2 as SMNVEV (reference sequence). J lost 7 bases, V lost 6 bases, and 6 bases had no gene match. The CDR3 covers 12 residues. The chain's CDR3 is CASSDRAQEQYF. CDR3 in DNA: TGTGCCAGCAGCGACAGGGCCCAGGAGCAGTACTTC.

The rearrangement uses TRBV25-1 and TRBJ2-1; 7 positions match TRBD2. Germline CDR1 and CDR2: MGHDK and SYGVNS. The V and J ends lost 6 bases and 2 bases, in that order; junction bases with no gene match: 7. This CDR3 spans 15 amino acids. The CDR3 sequence is CASSEGTTTYNEQFF. The CDR3 DNA sequence: TGTGCCAGCAGCGAGGGGACTACAACCTACAATGAGCAGTTCTTC.

This chain connects TRBV15 to TRBJ1-1; TRBD1 might be the D (5 bases). V lost 0 bases and J 8 bases, leaving 13 bases between the germline ends. Germline CDR1 is LNHNV and CDR2 is YYDKDF (reference sequence). This CDR3 comprises 14 residues. CDR3 amino acids: CATSRDVSGAEAFF. CDR3 DNA: TGTGCCACCAGCAGAGATGTATCTGGGGCCGAAGCTTTCTTT.

The V gene is TRBV6-6, the J gene TRBJ2-1; 11 bases map to TRBD1. Germline values: CDR1 MNHNY, CDR2 SVGAGI (reference sequence). Trimming took 6 bases from V and 8 from J; bases not matched to a gene: 9. The CDR3 is made up of 15 amino acids. As DNA, the CDR3 is TGTGCCAGCAGCCTAGGACAGGGGGCTAAATATGAGCAGTTCTTC. Its protein is CASSLGQGAKYEQFF.

The rearrangement links TRBV7-9 to TRBJ1-4, with TRBD1 matching 11 bases. V gave up 6 bases and J gave up 8 bases; unmatched junction bases: 5. Per germline, CDR1 SEHNR and CDR2 FQNEAQ (reference sequence). This CDR3 has 14 amino acids. The CDR3 coding sequence is TGTGCCAGCAGTCGCCGGGACAGGGGGGAAAAACTGTTTTTT. Amino acid sequence: CASSRRDRGEKLFF.